What follows are 2 T cell receptor beta chains derived from one specimen sequenced in a study of blood T cell repertoires in COVID-19. Produced via immunoSEQ multiplex PCR; TCRdb's table is partial and in-frame only. Of 490,000 or so clones listed, approximately 88% are singletons. Sequenced sample: PBMCs or T cells enriched from blood (not recorded which). The receptor set was obtained from a woman aged 40 to 50 who had recovered from COVID-19.

The rearrangement joins TRBV10-3 to TRBJ2-7; 11 nucleotides agree with TRBD2. The germline V gene encodes CDR1 ENHRY and CDR2 SYGVKD. The trim removed 4 bases at V and 2 bases at J, leaving 7 bases unmatched. This CDR3 is 16 amino acids long. For the CDR3, the DNA is TGTGCCATCAGTGGGAACCCGGGACTAGCGGCCTACGAGCAGTACTTC. As protein: CAISGNPGLAAYEQYF.

The chain is built from TRBV19 and TRBJ2-7; no firm D call. Trimming left V 0 bases short and J 2 bases short, with 8 bases between. The V gene's germline CDR1 is LNHDA and CDR2 SQIVND (reference sequence). CDR3 length: 14 residues. CDR3 residues: CASSIDWATYEQYF. Written as DNA, the CDR3 is TGTGCCAGTAGTATAGATTGGGCGACCTACGAGCAGTACTTC.